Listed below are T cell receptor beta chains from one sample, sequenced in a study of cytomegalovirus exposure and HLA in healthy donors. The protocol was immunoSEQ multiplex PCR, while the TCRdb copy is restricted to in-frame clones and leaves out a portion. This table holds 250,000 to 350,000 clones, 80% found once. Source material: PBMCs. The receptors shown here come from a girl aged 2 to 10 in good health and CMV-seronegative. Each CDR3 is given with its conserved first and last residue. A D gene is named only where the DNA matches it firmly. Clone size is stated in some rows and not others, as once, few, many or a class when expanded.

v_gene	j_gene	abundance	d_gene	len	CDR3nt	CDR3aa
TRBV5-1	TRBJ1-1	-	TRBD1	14	TGCGCCAGCAGCCTAACAGGGGTGAACACTGAAGCTTTCTTT	CASSLTGVNTEAFF
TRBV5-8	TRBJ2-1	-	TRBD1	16	TGTGCCAGCAGCCGCCGACAGGGAAGCTCCTACAATGAGCAGTTCTTC	CASSRRQGSSYNEQFF
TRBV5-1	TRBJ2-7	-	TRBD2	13	TGCGCCAGCACCGGGACTAGCGGGACCGAGCAGTACTTC	CASTGTSGTEQYF
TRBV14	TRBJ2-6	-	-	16	TGTGCCAGCAGCCAAGATGGGAGTCCTGGGGCCAACGTCCTGACTTTC	CASSQDGSPGANVLTF
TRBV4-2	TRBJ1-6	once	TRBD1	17	TGTGCCAGCAGCCAAGATTGGAGGACAGGGGGGAATTCACCCCTCCACTTT	CASSQDWRTGGNSPLHF
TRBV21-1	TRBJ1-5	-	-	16	TGTGCCAGCAGCAAGAGCCGACTCCCGGGGGGTCAGCCCCAGCATTTT	CASSKSRLPGGQPQHF
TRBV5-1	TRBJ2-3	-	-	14	TGCGCCAGCAGCCCAAGGGACACCACAGATACGCAGTATTTT	CASSPRDTTDTQYF
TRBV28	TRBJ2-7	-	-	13	TGTGCCAGCAACCAGGGTCCCCCTTGGGAGCAGTACTTC	CASNQGPPWEQYF
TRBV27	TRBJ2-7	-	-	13	TGTGCCAGCAGTTTATCTGGCCAATACGAGCAGTACTTC	CASSLSGQYEQYF
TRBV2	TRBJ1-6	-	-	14	TGTGCCAGCTCATCTATCGGACAGAATTCACCCCTCCACTTT	CASSSIGQNSPLHF
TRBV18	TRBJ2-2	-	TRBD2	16	TGTGCCAGCTCACCACCGGGACTATATCGGTCTGGGGAGCTGTTTTTT	CASSPPGLYRSGELFF
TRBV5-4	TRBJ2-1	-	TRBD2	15	TGTGCCAGCAGCTTGACTAGCGGGGCTTACAATGAGCAGTTCTTC	CASSLTSGAYNEQFF
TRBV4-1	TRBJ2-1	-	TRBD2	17	TGCGCCAGCAGCCAAGCACTTAGCGGGGGGGTACTCAATGAGCAGTTCTTC	CASSQALSGGVLNEQFF
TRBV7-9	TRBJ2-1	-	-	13	TGTGCCAGCAGCCCCTCCGGGGGTAATGAGCAGTTCTTC	CASSPSGGNEQFF
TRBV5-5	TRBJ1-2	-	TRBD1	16	TGTGCCAGCAGCTTGGTAGGGGGCCGTTCTAACTATGGCTACACCTTC	CASSLVGGRSNYGYTF
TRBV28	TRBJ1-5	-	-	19	TGTGCCAGCACCTCAACCGGGACATGGCGGTTTTATAGCAATCAGCCCCAGCATTTT	CASTSTGTWRFYSNQPQHF
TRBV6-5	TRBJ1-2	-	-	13	TGTGCCAGCAGTTGGAGCTCGAACTATGGCTACACCTTC	CASSWSSNYGYTF
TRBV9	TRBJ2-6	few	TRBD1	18	TGTGCCAGCAGCGTACTCGGGACAGTAAGCTCTGGGGCCAACGTCCTGACTTTC	CASSVLGTVSSGANVLTF
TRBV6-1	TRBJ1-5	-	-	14	TGTGCCAGCAGTGAAGCAGGGGGCAATCAGCCCCAGCATTTT	CASSEAGGNQPQHF
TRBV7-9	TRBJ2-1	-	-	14	TGTGCCAGCAGCTTAGCCAGGGGGAGGAATGAGCAGTTCTTC	CASSLARGRNEQFF
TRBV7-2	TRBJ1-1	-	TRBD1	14	TGTGCCAGCAGCCGAGAGACAGGGGACACTGAAGCTTTCTTT	CASSRETGDTEAFF
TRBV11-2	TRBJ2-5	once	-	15	TGTGCCAGCAGCTTAGACGTCGGCAGCTCAGGGACCCAGTACTTC	CASSLDVGSSGTQYF
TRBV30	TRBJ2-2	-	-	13	TGTGCCTGGAGCTACAGGAACACCGGGGAGCTGTTTTTT	CAWSYRNTGELFF
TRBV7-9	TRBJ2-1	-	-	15	TGTTCCAGCAGCTTATTCGGGACTCAGGGGGGTGAGCAGTTCTTC	CSSSLFGTQGGEQFF
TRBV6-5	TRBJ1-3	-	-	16	TGTGCCAGCAGTTACACCGGTCCGTTATCTGGAAACACCATATATTTT	CASSYTGPLSGNTIYF
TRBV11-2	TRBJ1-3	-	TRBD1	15	TGTGCCAGCAGCTTGCAGGGGGACTCTGGAAACACCATATATTTT	CASSLQGDSGNTIYF
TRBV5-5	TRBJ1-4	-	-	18	TGTGCCAGCAGCTTGGCCGGAGGATTGCTAGCAACTAATGAAAAACTGTTTTTT	CASSLAGGLLATNEKLFF
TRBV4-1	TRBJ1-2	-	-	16	TGCGCCAGCAGCCAGGGAAGGGGCGGAGATAACTATGGCTACACCTTC	CASSQGRGGDNYGYTF
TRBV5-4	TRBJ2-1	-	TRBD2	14	TGTGCCAGCAGTTATGCGGGAGGGCCGCGGGAGCAGTTCTTC	CASSYAGGPREQFF
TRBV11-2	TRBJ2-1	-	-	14	TGTGCCAGCAGCCCCGGGGGCTCCTACAATGAGCAGTTCTTC	CASSPGGSYNEQFF
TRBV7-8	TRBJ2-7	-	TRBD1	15	TGTGCCAGCAGCTTAGACAGGGGTAAATCCTACGAGCAGTACTTC	CASSLDRGKSYEQYF
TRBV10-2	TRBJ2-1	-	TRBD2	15	TGCGCCAGCAGGGAACCGGGACTAGTAAGAGATGAGCAGTTCTTC	CASREPGLVRDEQFF
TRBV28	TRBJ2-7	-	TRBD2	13	TGTGCCAGCAGTTTCAGCGGGGGTCTTGGGCAGTACTTC	CASSFSGGLGQYF
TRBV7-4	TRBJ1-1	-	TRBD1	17	TGTGCCAGCAGCTTAGACGACAGGGGGCTCGGGAACACTGAAGCTTTCTTT	CASSLDDRGLGNTEAFF
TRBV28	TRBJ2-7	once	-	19	TGTGCCAGCAGTTTTTCATCAATGAGACTTAGACGTTCTCACTACGAGCAGTACTTC	CASSFSSMRLRRSHYEQYF
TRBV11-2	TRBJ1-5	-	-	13	TGTGCCAGCAGCCCGCCAAGGGGTCAGCCCCAGCATTTT	CASSPPRGQPQHF
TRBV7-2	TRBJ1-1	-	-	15	TGTGCCAGCAGCTCCACGAGCAAACGTCACACTGAAGCTTTCTTT	CASSSTSKRHTEAFF
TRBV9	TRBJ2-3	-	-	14	TGTGCCAGCAGCGTAACTAGTAGCACAGATACGCAGTATTTT	CASSVTSSTDTQYF
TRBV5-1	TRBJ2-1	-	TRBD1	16	TGCGCCAGCAGCACCTACCGACAGGGCGCCTACAATGAGCAGTTCTTC	CASSTYRQGAYNEQFF
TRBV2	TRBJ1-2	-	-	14	TGTGCCAGCAGTTACCCGGGACAAGCTTATGGCTACACCTTC	CASSYPGQAYGYTF
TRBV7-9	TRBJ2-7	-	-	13	TGTGCCAGCAGCTCAGGACTTGCCTACGAGCAGTACTTC	CASSSGLAYEQYF
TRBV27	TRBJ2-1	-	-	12	TGTGCCAGCGGTTTGGGGGCGAATGAGCAGTTCTTC	CASGLGANEQFF
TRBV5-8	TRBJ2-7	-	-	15	TGTGCCAGCAGCCCCGGGGTTAGACTTTCCTACGAGCAGTACTTC	CASSPGVRLSYEQYF
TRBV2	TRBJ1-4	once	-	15	TGTGCCAGCAGGCCTCAGGGACATGGTATCGAAGAACTGTTTTTT	CASRPQGHGIEELFF
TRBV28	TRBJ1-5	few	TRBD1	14	TGTGCCAGCAGTTTAGACAGGGGTGGGCAGCCCCAGCATTTT	CASSLDRGGQPQHF
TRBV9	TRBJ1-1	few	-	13	TGTGCCAGCAGTGTATTAATGAACACTGAAGCTTTCTTT	CASSVLMNTEAFF
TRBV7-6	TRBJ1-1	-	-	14	TGTGCCAGCAGTCAAGGGGGGGGCCTCACTGAAGCTTTCTTT	CASSQGGGLTEAFF
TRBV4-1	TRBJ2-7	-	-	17	TGCGCCAGCAGCCAAGGATCATGGTTAGAGAGCCCCTACGAGCAGTACTTC	CASSQGSWLESPYEQYF
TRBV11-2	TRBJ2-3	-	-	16	TGTGCCAGCAGCTTAGTTCGGGGGGCTAGCACAGATACGCAGTATTTT	CASSLVRGASTDTQYF
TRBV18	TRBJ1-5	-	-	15	TGTGCCAGCTCACCGCAACAGGGCACTAGTCAGCCCCAGCATTTT	CASSPQQGTSQPQHF
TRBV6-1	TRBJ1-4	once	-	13	TGTGCCAGCAGCAGGGGACATAATGAAAAACTGTTTTTT	CASSRGHNEKLFF
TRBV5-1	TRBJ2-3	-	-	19	TGCGCCAGCAGCTTTTTTCCCCACCCTCTAGCTTGGCGTAGAGATACGCAGTATTTT	CASSFFPHPLAWRRDTQYF
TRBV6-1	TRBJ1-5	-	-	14	TGTGCCAGCAGTGAAGGGGGCGAAAATCAGCCCCAGCATTTT	CASSEGGENQPQHF
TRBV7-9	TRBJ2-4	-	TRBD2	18	TGTGCCAGCAGCTTATGGGCGGGGGGGCCTTTAGCCAAAAACATTCAGTACTTC	CASSLWAGGPLAKNIQYF